This entry is about one TCR beta chain. What it binds is not known. The data stem from a study of T cell repertoires in cytomegalovirus infection. For the study at large: It can be stated that public TCR beta signatures indicated CMV infection as well as a matching HLA type.

A single record per CDR3 protein comes from TCRdb applying MiXCR to the reads. The sample records 900,000 to 950,000 distinct CDR3 sequences, roughly 30% being singletons. The germline V gene encodes CDR1 MNHEY and CDR2 SMNVEV (reference sequence). The CDR3 contains 15 residues. V was shortened by 2 bases and J by 4 bases, with 12 bases between the two germline ends. This chain joins TRBV27 and TRBJ2-1, with D possibly TRBD2 on 6 matching bases. The specimen comprised cultured CD8+ T cells from PBMCs, sampled from culture after CMV antigen stimulation. The receptor comes from a human donor in good health (CMV status not recorded). Some clones in this sample may be carry-over from other donors' samples. CDR3: CASSLGGSLYNEQFF. The CDR3 DNA follows: TGTGCCAGCAGTTTAGGAGGGTCCCTTTACAATGAGCAGTTCTTC.